The entry below gives a single TCR beta chain sequence along with its context. The clone's antigen remains unknown. Nothing much larger sits one base from this clone, and base qualities are not available. This record comes from a study of blood T cell repertoires in COVID-19 (TCRdb year 2020). Background on the whole study: The collaborator samples originated in the United States, Italy and Spain and spanned the acute and convalescent phases of COVID-19. Sample metadata almost always included a de-identified subject ID, COVID-19 status, age in years and sex. Where available, HLA class I and class II types were taken from metadata supplied by the sample provider and were not determined by assay-based typing. The material from the prospective study consisted of cDNA or gDNA derived from T cells, B-cell-depleted T cells, or PBMCs. The repertoires were made available in a free public database intended to serve as a resource for research on the immune response to SARS-CoV-2. Deeply sampled blood TCRbeta repertoires from subjects exposed to, actively infected with, or recovered from COVID-19 were included in the dataset. Samples came from the ongoing ImmuneRACE study (first 160 participants) plus 1,254 subjects from 6 global collaborators. General conclusions and limits of the study: Clinical and demographic metadata were provided uncurated, with the amount varying by source and participant.

The collaborating institutions used their own protocols to collect whole blood in K2EDTA tubes. For TCRbeta analysis, collaborator samples were shipped as frozen whole blood, as isolated PBMCs, or as DNA extracted from either sample type. TCRbeta CDR3 regions were amplified from genomic DNA by means of the immunoSEQ Assay, a bias-controlled multiplex PCR. Under the source paper's analysis protocol: The number of nucleated cells in each sample was estimated from the amplification of reference gene primers within the assay. Sequence reads were collapsed and filtered to measure the absolute abundance of every unique TCRbeta CDR3 rearrangement. For each sample, productive Simpson clonality was calculated as the square root of Simpson's diversity index over productive rearrangements. TCRdb mirrors the immuneACCESS table, restricted to in-frame sequences. Some clones are absent from its copies; in checked studies, under half trace to an unresolved V gene, and the reason for the others is unknown. The D gene and trimming were derived from the DNA, and the V and J assignments and clone size from that table. Recorded for this sample are 200,000 to 250,000 clones; approximately 85% of them occurred a single time. The top ten clonotypes cover less than 8% of the sample.

CDR1 and CDR2, looked up from the germline V gene, are SGHTA and FQGTGA. The CDR3, cysteine through phenylalanine, is 13 amino acids long. The entry retains the CDR3 DNA only, 39 bases that are in frame from base 1. V and J are trimmed by 5 bases and 8 bases, and the gene matches miss 6 bases of the junction. Here the chain combines TRBV7-3 and TRBJ2-4, and TRBD1 matches 7 of the central bases. Sequenced input: peripheral blood. The source is a woman between 50 and 59 years old with active or convalescent COVID-19. The sequence in DNA is TGTGCCAGCAGCAGGGACAGAGTAGACATTCAGTACTTC. This encodes CASSRDRVDIQYF. Reference TRBV7-3 and TRBJ2-4 proteins supply the regions before and after the CDR3; the full variable domain is: GAGVSQTPSNKVTEKGKYVELRCDPISGHTALYWYRQSLGQGPEFLIYFQGTGAADDSGLPNDRFFAVRPEGSVSTLKIQRTERGDSAVYLCASSRDRVDIQYFGAGTRLSVL.